Listed below are T cell receptor beta chains from one sample, sequenced in a study of blood T cell repertoires in COVID-19. The assay was immunoSEQ multiplex PCR, and TCRdb's table has in-frame clones only and misses some. The sample records 110,000 to 150,000 clones, around 86% being singletons. The sample was PBMCs or T cells enriched from blood (not recorded which). All receptors derive from a man in his sixties who had recovered from COVID-19. The CDR3 runs from the conserved cysteine through the conserved F or W. Fields, in order: clone size, J gene, CDR3 length, D gene, V gene, CDR3 DNA, CDR3 protein. The D gene is left open where the match is weak. Clone size is not always given. Where it is, it says once, few, many or a class for expanded clones.

clone_size: NA
j_call: TRBJ2-7
cdr3_length: 16
d_call: TRBD1
v_call: TRBV5-6
cdr3_nt: TGTGCCAGCAGCTTGGACCGTGGGACAGAAGTTGTGGAGCAGTACTTC
cdr3_aa: CASSLDRGTEVVEQYF

clone_size: NA
j_call: TRBJ2-7
cdr3_length: 13
d_call: TRBD1
v_call: TRBV2
cdr3_nt: TGTGCCAGCAACCGGGACAGAGCGACCGAGCAGTACTTC
cdr3_aa: CASNRDRATEQYF

clone_size: NA
j_call: TRBJ2-5
cdr3_length: 14
d_call: TRBD1
v_call: TRBV7-9
cdr3_nt: TGTGCCAGCAGCTTAGGGACAGGGCGGGAGACCCAGTACTTC
cdr3_aa: CASSLGTGRETQYF

clone_size: NA
j_call: TRBJ2-7
cdr3_length: 13
d_call: TRBD2
v_call: TRBV6-5
cdr3_nt: TGTGCCAGCAGCACATTATGGGGGGGCGAGCAGTACTTC
cdr3_aa: CASSTLWGGEQYF

clone_size: NA
j_call: TRBJ2-7
cdr3_length: 14
d_call: NA
v_call: TRBV10-2
cdr3_nt: TGCGCCAGCAGTGAGTCGGTGTTGGGCACCGAGCAGTACTTC
cdr3_aa: CASSESVLGTEQYF

clone_size: NA
j_call: TRBJ1-5
cdr3_length: 12
d_call: NA
v_call: TRBV28
cdr3_nt: TGTGCCAGCAGTTTAGAGGCTCAGCCCCAGCATTTT
cdr3_aa: CASSLEAQPQHF

clone_size: NA
j_call: TRBJ2-5
cdr3_length: 12
d_call: NA
v_call: TRBV12-3/TRBV12-4
cdr3_nt: TGTGCCAGCAGTTTAACATTAGAGACCCAGTACTTC
cdr3_aa: CASSLTLETQYF

clone_size: NA
j_call: TRBJ2-7
cdr3_length: 13
d_call: TRBD2
v_call: TRBV6-5
cdr3_nt: TGTGCCAGCAGTATGACTAGCGGCTACGAGCAGTACTTC
cdr3_aa: CASSMTSGYEQYF

clone_size: NA
j_call: TRBJ1-5
cdr3_length: 18
d_call: NA
v_call: TRBV19
cdr3_nt: TGTGCCAGTAGTACTACTCCCACAGGAGCTTATAGCAATCAGCCCCAGCATTTT
cdr3_aa: CASSTTPTGAYSNQPQHF

clone_size: NA
j_call: TRBJ2-2
cdr3_length: 11
d_call: TRBD1
v_call: TRBV19
cdr3_nt: TGTGCCAGTAGTATGCAGGGGGCCCTGTTTTTT
cdr3_aa: CASSMQGALFF

clone_size: NA
j_call: TRBJ2-5
cdr3_length: 13
d_call: NA
v_call: TRBV30
cdr3_nt: TGTGCCTTCGATCGACAGAATCAAGAGACCCAGTACTTC
cdr3_aa: CAFDRQNQETQYF

clone_size: NA
j_call: TRBJ1-1
cdr3_length: 15
d_call: NA
v_call: TRBV27
cdr3_nt: TGTGCCAGCAGTCCAGAGGGTCTTCGGAACACTGAAGCTTTCTTT
cdr3_aa: CASSPEGLRNTEAFF

clone_size: NA
j_call: TRBJ2-5
cdr3_length: 13
d_call: TRBD2
v_call: TRBV12-3/TRBV12-4
cdr3_nt: TGTGCCAGCAGCCTACTAGCGGGGGAGACCCAGTACTTC
cdr3_aa: CASSLLAGETQYF

clone_size: NA
j_call: TRBJ2-5
cdr3_length: 15
d_call: NA
v_call: TRBV27
cdr3_nt: TGTGCCAGCAGTTTATCGGGGGGGCGGAGGGAGACCCAGTACTTC
cdr3_aa: CASSLSGGRRETQYF

clone_size: NA
j_call: TRBJ1-2
cdr3_length: 13
d_call: NA
v_call: TRBV5-1
cdr3_nt: TGCGCCAGCAGCCCGGGTCCCAACTATGGCTACACCTTC
cdr3_aa: CASSPGPNYGYTF

clone_size: NA
j_call: TRBJ2-2
cdr3_length: 19
d_call: TRBD2
v_call: TRBV3-1/TRBV3-2
cdr3_nt: TGTGCCAGCAGCCAAGGGCATAGCGGGGGGGCAACGAACACCGGGGAGCTGTTTTTT
cdr3_aa: CASSQGHSGGATNTGELFF

clone_size: NA
j_call: TRBJ2-1
cdr3_length: 17
d_call: TRBD1
v_call: TRBV7-9
cdr3_nt: TGTGCCAGCAGCTTACGCAACCCGGGACAGGGGTCCAATGAGCAGTTCTTC
cdr3_aa: CASSLRNPGQGSNEQFF

clone_size: NA
j_call: TRBJ2-1
cdr3_length: 15
d_call: TRBD2
v_call: TRBV28
cdr3_nt: TGTGCCAGCAGGACTAGCGGGGGACCCTACAATGAGCAGTTCTTC
cdr3_aa: CASRTSGGPYNEQFF

clone_size: NA
j_call: TRBJ1-4
cdr3_length: 15
d_call: NA
v_call: TRBV25-1
cdr3_nt: TGTGCCAGCAGTGAATATCGAGGGTTCGGTGAAAAACTGTTTTTT
cdr3_aa: CASSEYRGFGEKLFF

clone_size: NA
j_call: TRBJ2-7
cdr3_length: 14
d_call: TRBD2
v_call: TRBV28
cdr3_nt: TGTGCCAGCCTGGGGGGGACTTCCATCTACGAGCAGTACTTC
cdr3_aa: CASLGGTSIYEQYF

clone_size: NA
j_call: TRBJ2-1
cdr3_length: 14
d_call: TRBD1
v_call: TRBV24-1
cdr3_nt: TGTGCCACCAGAACCGGGACAGAGCCCAATGAGCAGTTCTTC
cdr3_aa: CATRTGTEPNEQFF

clone_size: large
j_call: TRBJ1-1
cdr3_length: 14
d_call: NA
v_call: TRBV5-5
cdr3_nt: TGTGCCAGCGACCTTAAAGGGAGGGCCACTGAAGCTTTCTTT
cdr3_aa: CASDLKGRATEAFF

clone_size: NA
j_call: TRBJ2-5
cdr3_length: 12
d_call: NA
v_call: TRBV12-3/TRBV12-4
cdr3_nt: TGTGCCAGCAGTCCAGAGAGGGAGACCCAGTACTTC
cdr3_aa: CASSPERETQYF

clone_size: NA
j_call: TRBJ2-1
cdr3_length: 17
d_call: NA
v_call: TRBV18
cdr3_nt: TGTGCCAGCTCATTACCGGGACTCCTGAGCTCCTACAATGAGCAGTTCTTC
cdr3_aa: CASSLPGLLSSYNEQFF

clone_size: NA
j_call: TRBJ1-3
cdr3_length: 17
d_call: NA
v_call: TRBV19
cdr3_nt: TGTGCCAGTAGCCAGGACAGCCGCGATTTTTCTGGAAACACCATATATTTT
cdr3_aa: CASSQDSRDFSGNTIYF

clone_size: NA
j_call: TRBJ2-7
cdr3_length: 14
d_call: NA
v_call: TRBV7-9
cdr3_nt: TGTGCCAGCAGCCCCCGACGGTTCCAGGGGGAGCAGTACTTC
cdr3_aa: CASSPRRFQGEQYF

clone_size: once
j_call: TRBJ2-2
cdr3_length: 15
d_call: NA
v_call: TRBV2
cdr3_nt: TGTGCCAGCAGTGAGGTTAGCCCGAACACCGGGGAGCTGTTTTTT
cdr3_aa: CASSEVSPNTGELFF